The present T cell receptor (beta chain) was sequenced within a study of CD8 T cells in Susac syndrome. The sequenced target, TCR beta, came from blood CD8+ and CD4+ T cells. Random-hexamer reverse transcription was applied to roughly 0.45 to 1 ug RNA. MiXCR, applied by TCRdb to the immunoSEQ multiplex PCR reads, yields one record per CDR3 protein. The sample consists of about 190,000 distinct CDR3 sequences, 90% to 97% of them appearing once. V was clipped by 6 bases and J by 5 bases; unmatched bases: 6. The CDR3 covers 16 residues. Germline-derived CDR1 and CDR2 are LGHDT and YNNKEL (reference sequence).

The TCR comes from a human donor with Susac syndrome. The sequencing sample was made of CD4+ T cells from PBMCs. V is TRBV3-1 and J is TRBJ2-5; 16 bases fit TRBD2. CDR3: CASRGLAGGPRETQYF. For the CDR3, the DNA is TGTGCCAGCAGGGGACTAGCGGGGGGGCCTCGGGAGACCCAGTACTTC.